Described below is a single T cell receptor (beta chain) sequence and its context. The V gene's germline CDR1 is GTSNPN and CDR2 SVGIG (reference sequence). Trimming removed 3 bases from V and 0 bases from J, with 18 bases in between. This CDR3 spans 17 amino acids. The data were obtained in a study of T cell responses to AZD1222 COVID-19 vaccine. Generated by immunoSEQ multiplex PCR, the TCRdb table keeps only in-frame clones and is missing some. This sample has roughly 150,000 clones, with roughly 90% found just once. The genes are TRBV30 and TRBJ1-3; D is undetermined. The clonotype comes from an adult who received the AZD1222 COVID-19 vaccine. The sequencing used peripheral blood, collected 28 days after the second AZD1222 dose. DNA of the CDR3: TGTGCCTGGAGCGATCTCACCGGGCTACGCTCTGGAAACACCATATATTTT. As protein: CAWSDLTGLRSGNTIYF.